This TCR beta chain was recovered during a study of identical twins. In TCRdb, the 5' RACE reads were re-called with MiXCR into one record per CDR3 protein. The sample consists of around 510,000 distinct CDR3 sequences, around 15% of them appearing once. Trimming took 2 bases from V and 6 from J, leaving 23 bases between them. Germline-derived CDR1 and CDR2 are SGHRS and YFSETQ. The CDR3 has 18 amino acids. There are a few counts of this clonotype. These data also formed part of another study, on yellow fever vaccine responses in identical twins.

Sequenced sample: CD4+ T cells sorted from blood. The clonotype was recovered from a woman between 18 and 29 years old in good health. This chain joins TRBV5-1 and TRBJ2-2; maybe TRBD2 (5 bases). DNA of the CDR3: TGCGCCAGCAGCTTCCCCGGGAAGGGAGTAAGTCGGGCCGGGGAGCTGTTTTTT. This sequence encodes CASSFPGKGVSRAGELFF.